This TCR beta chain is drawn from a study of PD-1 blockade in mismatch repair-deficient tumors. For the study at large: Enrolled about 2012-2016, patients had progressing, pretreated mismatch repair-deficient cancers of about a dozen types. Findings of the study overall: Tumor-resident clones, often undetectable pretreatment in blood, expanded then contracted after pembrolizumab.

Profiled with immunoSEQ multiplex PCR; TCRdb holds only in-frame clones, not every one. The sample includes about 51,000 clones, approximately 81% of them seen just once. All patients were mismatch repair deficient, assessed by either PCR or immunohistochemistry. TCR sequencing covered a few patients who responded to pembrolizumab. Germline CDR1 is MNHEY and CDR2 is SMNVEV (reference sequence). The V end was cut by 4 bases, the J end by 1 base, with 6 bases between. CDR3 length: 13 residues. This clone was detected only a few times. Its antigen is as yet unknown. Material: peripheral blood, obtained 20 weeks after starting pembrolizumab. The TCR sequence derives from an adult with mismatch repair-deficient cancer. The rearrangement uses TRBV27 and TRBJ2-3; D not resolved. CDR3 loop: CASSSYRTDTQYF. CDR3 DNA: TGTGCCAGCAGTTCCTACCGCACAGATACGCAGTATTTT.